This T cell receptor (beta chain) was sequenced in a study of blood T cell repertoires in COVID-19. Turning to the study itself: Researchers got acute and convalescent COVID-19 samples from the United States, Italy and Spain. Sample material is recorded as cDNA or gDNA derived from T cells, B-cell-depleted T cells, or PBMCs.

The CDR3 has 15 residues. V lost 0 bases and J 4 bases, leaving 7 bases between the germline ends. The V gene's germline CDR1 is MNHNS and CDR2 SASEGT. Original processing methods: Estimated nucleated cell counts came from reference gene primer amplification. The data were produced by immunoSEQ multiplex PCR, yet TCRdb's version contains in-frame clones alone and is incomplete. Clone size and V and J calls were adopted from that table, with D and trimming inferred from the DNA. Of some 150,000 clones in the sample, about 80% were seen once. Material: peripheral blood. The sequence was collected from a woman in her sixties or seventies with acute or convalescent COVID-19. The V gene is TRBV6-1, the J gene TRBJ1-6, with unresolved D. This CDR3 is CASSEAQRYNSPLHF. CDR3 nucleotide sequence: TGTGCCAGCAGTGAAGCCCAGAGGTATAATTCACCCCTCCACTTT.